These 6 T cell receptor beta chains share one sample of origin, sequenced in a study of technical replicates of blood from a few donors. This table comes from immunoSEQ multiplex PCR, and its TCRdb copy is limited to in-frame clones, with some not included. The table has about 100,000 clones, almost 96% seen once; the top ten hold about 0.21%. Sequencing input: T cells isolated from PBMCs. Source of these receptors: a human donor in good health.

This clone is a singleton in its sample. CDR3 DNA: TGTGCCAGCAGGGGGACTGATGCCTACGAGCAGTACTTC. Encoded protein: CASRGTDAYEQYF. The chain has TRBV28 and TRBJ2-7, with D possibly matching TRBD2 (6 bases). The V and J ends lost 6 bases and 2 bases respectively, with 11 bases between them. This CDR3 comprises 13 residues. Germline loops: CDR1 MDHEN, CDR2 SYDVKM.

CDR3: CASSLTDPWQIETQYF. In DNA form, the CDR3 reads TGTGCCAGCAGCCTTACCGATCCCTGGCAAATAGAGACCCAGTACTTC. The rearrangement uses TRBV14 and TRBJ2-5; no definite D call. The CDR3 extends over 16 amino acids. The germline V and J ends were trimmed by 4 bases and 4 bases, with 19 bases remaining between them. Germline V CDR1 and CDR2: SGHDN, FVKESK.

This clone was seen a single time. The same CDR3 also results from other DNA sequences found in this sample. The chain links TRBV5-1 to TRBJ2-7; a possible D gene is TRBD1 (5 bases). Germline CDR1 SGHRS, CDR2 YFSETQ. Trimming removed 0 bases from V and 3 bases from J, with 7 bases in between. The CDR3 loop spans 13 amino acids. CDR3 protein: CASSLGQSYEQYF. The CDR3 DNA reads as TGCGCCAGCAGCTTGGGACAGAGCTACGAGCAGTACTTC.

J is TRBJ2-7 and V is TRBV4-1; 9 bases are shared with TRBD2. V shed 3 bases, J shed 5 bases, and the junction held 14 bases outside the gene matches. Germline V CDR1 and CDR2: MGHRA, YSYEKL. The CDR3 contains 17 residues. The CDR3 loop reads CASSHDPWGLAADEQYF. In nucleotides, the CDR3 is TGCGCCAGCAGCCACGATCCATGGGGACTAGCTGCGGACGAGCAGTACTTC.

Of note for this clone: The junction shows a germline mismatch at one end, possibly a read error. CDR3 loop: CASRFGGGGTDTQYF. CDR3 coding DNA: TGTGCCAGCCGCTTTGGCGGGGGGGGTACAGATACGCAGTATTTT. The chain recombines TRBV7-9 with TRBJ2-3; 9 nucleotides align to TRBD2. The CDR3 consists of 15 residues. Per germline, CDR1 SEHNR and CDR2 FQNEAQ (reference sequence).

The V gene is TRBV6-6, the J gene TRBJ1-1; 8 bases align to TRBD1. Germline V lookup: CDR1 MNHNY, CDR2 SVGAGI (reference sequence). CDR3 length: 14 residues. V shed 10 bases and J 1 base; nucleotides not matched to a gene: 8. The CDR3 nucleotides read TGTGCCACCACAACGGGGACAGGGAACACTGAAGCTTTCTTT. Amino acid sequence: CATTTGTGNTEAFF.